This T cell receptor beta chain was captured by sequencing in a study of regulatory T cells in long-lasting Graves disease (TCRdb year 2021). Regarding the research as a whole: Persistent Graves' disease was defined as persistently positive TSH receptor autoantibodies together with antithyroid drug treatment for over 5 years. Persistent Graves' disease patients were compared with newly diagnosed Graves' disease patients by peripheral blood TCR sequencing and RNA sequencing. The study was registered as a clinical trial and conducted in China. TCR sequencing covered 13 persistent and 20 or so newly diagnosed Graves' disease patients, some 33 samples in total. On average, persistent Graves' disease patients in the clinical cohort had been on antithyroid drugs for approximately ten years.

The CDR3 sequence holds 13 residues, the cysteine and phenylalanine included. The DNA shown is the 39-base CDR3, in frame from base 1. V loses 6 bases of germline sequence and J loses 0 bases, and the interval between the two ends is 6 bases. From the germline V gene (reference sequence), CDR1 is LNHDA and CDR2 is SQIVND. The method behind the library was multiplex PCR. Sequencing relied on an Illumina HiSeq 4000. iRepertoire HTBI primers and Arm-PCR amplification of CDR3 regions were used to construct TCR beta libraries. PCR products were gel purified before sequencing. From the authors' description of their analysis: Across samples, some 62 TRBV and roughly 15 TRBJ segments were identified and used for gene usage analysis of CDR3 amino acid clonotypes. Filtered high-quality paired reads were merged into contigs using COPE and FqMerger. BLAST was used to align contigs to the IMGT TRBV, TRBD and TRBJ reference genes, and CDR3 was defined following IMGT. Any clonotype with a frequency above 0.1% was classified as a highly expanded clone. Shannon entropy served as the measure of repertoire diversity, while the Gini coefficient captured V-J evenness. Public clonotypes were defined as clonotypes shared by more than one individual. In TCRdb, the public reads were trimmed at Q25 with fastp and aligned with MiXCR, with productive beta chains retained. Rows with a matching CDR3 protein are joined into one entry that keeps the most common DNA and genes. The V and J calls here are based on TCRdb, not the publication. This sample has 650,000 to 850,000 distinct CDR3 sequences in its table, and 30% of those were observed once. The leading ten clones occupy roughly 41% of the sample.

As to this clonotype: Its antigen is not yet known. No much larger clone exists at a distance of one base, and base qualities are not known.

The investigation overall reported the following: Persistent Graves' disease patients showed lower TCR Shannon entropy and fewer highly expanded clones than newly diagnosed patients, suggesting clonal expansion. Persistent disease showed preferential use of TRBV28, TRBJ1-2 and TRBJ2-5, whereas newly diagnosed disease favored TRBV20-1 and TRBJ2-1. The study examined only peripheral blood because the primary lesion, thyroid tissue, could not be accessed. Persistent patients shared more public clonotypes among themselves (roughly 2,700) than newly diagnosed patients did (nearly 1,000). As a limitation, the authors acknowledged that the small sample size may reduce accuracy. Only the TCR beta chain was sequenced and analyzed.

The label giving this sample's time point can be read as: persistent/refractory GD, antithyroid drugs over 5 years with positive TRAb. RNA was extracted from PBMCs in TRIzol for both TCR sequencing and RNA sequencing. Graves' disease was diagnosed according to American Thyroid Association guidelines. Patients were recruited from an endocrinology department in Xi'an, China. From each patient, around 8.3 milliliters of peripheral blood was collected into an EDTA anticoagulant tube. Ficoll Paque Plus density gradient separation was used to isolate PBMCs, and no further T cell sorting was done. An Agilent 2100 Bioanalyzer and agarose gel were used to assess RNA quality, and a NanoDrop 2000 was used to measure RNA concentration.

The clonotype comes from a female donor with Graves disease. The chain joins TRBV19 to TRBJ1-5; no D gene call is confident. The sample here was peripheral blood mononuclear cells (PBMCs), taken when the disease was refractory, from a patient treated with antithyroid drugs. CDR3 protein: CASRGYSNQPQHF. The nucleotide sequence is given as TGTGCCAGTAGGGGGTATAGCAATCAGCCCCAGCATTTT.